Below, 29 T cell receptor beta chains from the same sample are listed, as sequenced in a study of cytomegalovirus exposure and HLA in healthy donors. The PCR used 60 Vbeta and 13 Jbeta primers. Data came from immunoSEQ multiplex PCR; TCRdb stores just in-frame clones and leaves some out. Seen here are over 50,000 clones, roughly 71% observed once, and the top ten hold approximately 35%. Material: PBMCs. The receptors were sampled from a man aged 35-49 years in good health and CMV-seropositive.

The chain has TRBV19 and TRBJ2-6; 7 nucleotides match TRBD1. Trimming at V came to 4 bases and at J to 2 bases, leaving 11 bases not matched to a gene. The V gene's germline CDR1 is LNHDA and CDR2 SQIVND (reference sequence). CDR3 length: 18 residues. In nucleotides, the CDR3 is TGTGCCAGTAGTACCCTATCGACAGGGCCTACTGGGGCCAACGTCCTGACTTTC. Translating it yields CASSTLSTGPTGANVLTF.

As for this clone: Other DNA sequences in the same sample also yield this CDR3. The chain uses TRBV5-1 and TRBJ2-1, with D unresolved. Trimming cost V 2 bases and J 6 bases, with 6 bases left between them. This CDR3 has 12 amino acids. Germline CDR1 and CDR2: SGHRS and YFSETQ. The CDR3 DNA reads as TGCGCCAGCAGCTTAAACATCAATGAGCAGTTCTTC. Translating gives CASSLNINEQFF.

The chain combines TRBV6-5 with TRBJ1-1, with 11 bases matching TRBD1. In germline, CDR1 is MNHEY, CDR2 SVGAGI. The CDR3 length is 15 residues. Losses at the gene ends were 4 bases for V and 5 bases for J; bases not matched to a gene: 6. CDR3 bases: TGTGCCAGCAGTTCCGGACAGGGGGCGGGGACTGAAGCTTTCTTT. Amino acid sequence: CASSSGQGAGTEAFF.

A remark on this clone: Compared with germline, one end of the junction differs, possibly owing to a read error. The rearrangement uses TRBV5-1 and TRBJ2-1; perhaps TRBD1 as D (5 bases). The CDR3 contains 16 residues. The germline CDR1 and CDR2 sequences are SGHRS and YFSETQ. The CDR3 nucleotides read TGCGCCAGCAGCTCGAGACAGTCTTGGGCCTACGATGAGCAGTTCTTC. It is translated as CASSSRQSWAYDEQFF.

The rearrangement uses TRBV7-2 and TRBJ1-1; no definite D call. Trimming took off 1 base at V and 0 bases at J, with 6 bases between the two ends. This CDR3 contains 14 residues. Germline V gene lookup returns CDR1 SGHTA and CDR2 FQGNSA. CDR3 loop: CASSLDRVNTEAFF. CDR3 in DNA: TGTGCCAGCAGCTTAGATCGTGTGAACACTGAAGCTTTCTTT.

V and J are TRBV6-5 and TRBJ2-1, with TRBD2 matching over 7 bases. Per the germline V gene, CDR1 is MNHEY and CDR2 is SVGAGI. The CDR3 has 14 residues. V lost 6 bases, J lost 6 bases, and 8 bases stayed unmatched. CDR3: CASSPGLEPNEQFF. The DNA of the CDR3 is TGTGCCAGCAGCCCAGGACTAGAGCCCAATGAGCAGTTCTTC.

The DNA for the CDR3 is TGTGCCAGCAGCCTAGACAGGGAAACTGAAGCTTTCTTT. Protein: CASSLDRETEAFF. The V gene is TRBV7-8, the J gene TRBJ1-1; the match to TRBD1 covers 7 bases. Germline-derived CDR1 and CDR2 are SGHVS and FQNEAQ. The length of the CDR3 is 13 residues. Trimming at V came to 5 bases and at J to 5 bases, leaving 5 bases not matched to a gene.

The chain links TRBV25-1 to TRBJ2-3; D perhaps matches TRBD1 (6 bases). This CDR3 contains 16 residues. The germline V gene has CDR1 MGHDK and CDR2 SYGVNS. V was pared by 4 bases and J by 3 bases, with 17 bases between. DNA of the CDR3: TGTGCCAGCAGTGCTGGCCGCAGCCAGGGGACAGATACGCAGTATTTT. Amino acids: CASSAGRSQGTDTQYF.

The chain links TRBV9 to TRBJ2-1; 7 nucleotides agree with TRBD2. The V and J ends lost 3 bases and 2 bases, in that order; junction bases with no gene match: 8. Germline V gives CDR1 SGDLS, CDR2 YYNGEE. The CDR3 totals 16 residues. As DNA, the CDR3 is TGTGCCAGCAGCGCCAGCGGGGCCCCGCCCTACAATGAGCAGTTCTTC. Translated: CASSASGAPPYNEQFF.

The chain links TRBV7-2 to TRBJ2-3, with D unclear. Trimming removed 1 base from V and 3 bases from J, with 8 bases in between. CDR1 is SGHTA and CDR2 is FQGNSA in the germline V gene. The CDR3 consists of 14 residues. The CDR3 DNA sequence: TGTGCCAGCAGCTTAGGACTGAGGACAGATACGCAGTATTTT. This codes for CASSLGLRTDTQYF.

V usage is TRBV25-1 and J usage is TRBJ2-3; the D is unclear. CDR1 and CDR2 (germline): MGHDK, SYGVNS. This CDR3 spans 11 amino acids. Trimming removed 3 bases at V and 6 bases at J, with 4 bases between. In DNA, the CDR3 is TGTGCCAGCAGTGAGAGGGATACGCAGTATTTT. This gives the protein CASSERDTQYF. Filled out from reference TRBV25-1 and TRBJ2-3, the complete variable domain reads EADIYQTPRYLVIGTGKKITLECSQTMGHDKMYWYQQDPGMELHLIHYSYGVNSTEKGDLSSESTVSRIRTEHFPLTLESARPSHTSQYLCASSERDTQYFGPGTRLTVL.

This clone was seen only a few times. J is TRBJ1-1 and V is TRBV7-8; no clear D. V lost 5 bases and J lost 4, with 17 bases in between. The CDR3 totals 15 residues. Germline V CDR1 and CDR2: SGHVS, FQNEAQ. The CDR3 loop reads CASSSRRFSGTEAFF. The DNA for the CDR3 is TGTGCCAGCAGCAGTCGACGGTTCTCGGGCACTGAAGCTTTCTTT.

This clone showed up just a few times. The chain couples TRBV29-1 to TRBJ1-1; D possibly corresponds to TRBD1 (6 bases). V was pared by 1 base and J by 6 bases, with 15 bases between. Germline values: CDR1 SQVTM, CDR2 ANQGSEA. The CDR3 totals 14 residues. The CDR3 loop reads CSVEGTGTIAEAFF. CDR3 nucleotide sequence: TGCAGCGTTGAAGGAACGGGGACAATCGCTGAAGCTTTCTTT.

The V gene is TRBV6-5, the J gene TRBJ1-5; D may be TRBD1 (6 bases). This CDR3 has 15 residues. Per the germline V gene, CDR1 is MNHEY and CDR2 is SVGAGI. V gave up 6 bases and J gave up 6 bases, with 18 bases separating them. CDR3 amino acids: CASRPRSGGGQPQHF. CDR3 nucleotide sequence: TGTGCCAGCAGGCCTCGGAGTGGGGGCGGTCAGCCCCAGCATTTT.

The rearrangement uses TRBV5-6 and TRBJ2-1, with 8 bases matching TRBD2. Germline CDR1 SGHDT, CDR2 YYEEEE. V lost 0 bases to trimming and J lost 3 bases; unmatched junction nucleotides: 2. CDR3 length: 15 residues. DNA for the CDR3: TGTGCCAGCAGCTTGGTCGGGGGGGGCTACAATGAGCAGTTCTTC. Translating it yields CASSLVGGGYNEQFF. The variable domain in full, completed from reference TRBV5-6 and TRBJ2-1, reads DAGVTQSPTHLIKTRGQQVTLRCSPKSGHDTVSWYQQALGQGPQFIFQYYEEEERQRGNFPDRFSGHQFPNYSSELNVNALLLGDSALYLCASSLVGGGYNEQFFGPGTRLTVL.

The chain is built from TRBV6-5 and TRBJ2-5; the D is unclear. Trimming removed 2 bases from V and 3 bases from J, with 10 bases in between. CDR3 length equals 14 residues. Germline-derived CDR1 and CDR2 are MNHEY and SVGAGI. CDR3 coding DNA: TGTGCCAGCAGTTACGTGGGCTACGAAGAGACCCAGTACTTC. Translating gives CASSYVGYEETQYF.

The chain joins TRBV7-9 to TRBJ1-5; 7 bases match TRBD1. The CDR3 length is 17 residues. Germline CDR1 SEHNR, CDR2 FQNEAQ (reference sequence). Germline trimming cut 5 bases from V and 0 bases from J; bases unmatched to any gene: 10. The CDR3 loop reads CASSPNQGVYSNQPQHF. The CDR3 DNA follows: TGTGCCAGCAGCCCAAACCAGGGGGTCTATAGCAATCAGCCCCAGCATTTT. Full variable domain (rest looked up from reference TRBV7-9 and TRBJ1-5): DTGVSQNPRHKITKRGQNVTFRCDPISEHNRLYWYRQTLGQGPEFLTYFQNEAQLEKSRLLSDRFSAERPKGSFSTLEIQRTEQGDSAMYLCASSPNQGVYSNQPQHFGDGTRLSIL.

This sequence joins TRBV5-8 and TRBJ1-1; D unclear. The CDR3 contains 13 residues. Germline-derived CDR1 and CDR2 are SGHTS and YDEGEE. The V end was cut by 1 base, the J end by 4 bases, with 8 bases between. In DNA, the CDR3 is TGTGCCAGCAGCTTGCGAGGGAGCACTGAAGCTTTCTTT. Amino acid sequence: CASSLRGSTEAFF.

This clone was seen more than once but under ten times. The junction does not match germline at one end; this may be a read error. This chain uses TRBV6-5 with TRBJ2-7, with 8 bases fitting TRBD2. CDR3 length: 15 residues. CDR1 MNHEY and CDR2 SVGAGI come from the germline V gene. CDR3: CASSYGGGGLYDQYF. The CDR3 bases are TGTGCCAGCAGCTACGGAGGCGGGGGGCTCTACGACCAGTACTTC.

The chain employs TRBV7-9 and TRBJ1-1; possibly TRBD1 for D (5 bases). Germline loops: CDR1 SEHNR, CDR2 FQNEAQ (reference sequence). The CDR3 length is 15 residues. Trimming pared 5 bases from V and 3 bases from J, leaving 16 bases between. The CDR3 sequence: CASSLTSRGDTEAFF. CDR3 sequence (DNA): TGTGCCAGCAGCCTTACTTCCCGGGGGGACACTGAAGCTTTCTTT.

This clone turned up a few times. The J gene is TRBJ2-1, the V gene TRBV11-3, with TRBD1 identical over 9 bases. Trimming cost V 5 bases and J 7 bases; bases outside gene matches: 9. CDR3 length equals 15 residues. The germline gives CDR1 SGHNT, CDR2 YENEEA. The CDR3 reads CASSPGTGNVNEQFF. The CDR3 nucleotides read TGTGCCAGCAGCCCCGGGACAGGGAATGTGAATGAGCAGTTCTTC.

As to this clone: Other DNA sequences in the sample encode the same CDR3. The chain uses TRBV5-1 and TRBJ2-1; D gene ambiguous. The CDR3 length is 13 residues. Germline V gene data show CDR1 as SGHRS and CDR2 as YFSETQ. Trimming took off 0 bases at V and 5 bases at J, with 6 bases between the two ends. The CDR3 DNA sequence: TGCGCCAGCAGCTTGGGAGATAACAATGAGCAGTTCTTC. The encoded protein is CASSLGDNNEQFF. The variable domain in full, completed from reference TRBV5-1 and TRBJ2-1, reads KAGVTQTPRYLIKTRGQQVTLSCSPISGHRSVSWYQQTPGQGLQFLFEYFSETQRNKGNFPGRFSGRQFSNSRSEMNVSTLELGDSALYLCASSLGDNNEQFFGPGTRLTVL.

V and J are TRBV11-1 and TRBJ2-7, with 7 bases matching TRBD1. Germline V gene lookup returns CDR1 SGHAT and CDR2 FQDESV (reference sequence). The CDR3 totals 15 residues. Trimming removed 7 bases from V and 7 bases from J; junction bases left unmatched: 16. The CDR3 sequence is CASKGTRQGPTEQYF. The CDR3 coding sequence is TGTGCCAGCAAGGGTACGAGACAGGGCCCTACGGAGCAGTACTTC. The variable domain in full, with the rest retrieved from reference TRBV11-1 and TRBJ2-7, is EAEVAQSPRYKITEKSQAVAFWCDPISGHATLYWYRQILGQGPELLVQFQDESVVDDSQLPKDRFSAERLKGVDSTLKIQPAELGDSAMYLCASKGTRQGPTEQYFGPGTRLTVT.

The chain has TRBV5-1 and TRBJ1-1; no clear D gene. Germline V gene data show CDR1 as SGHRS and CDR2 as YFSETQ. The V end lost 2 bases, the J end lost 0 bases, and 14 bases lay between the germline ends. The CDR3 has 16 residues. CDR3 DNA: TGCGCCAGCAGCTTAACTCGCGAGCCCATGAACACTGAAGCTTTCTTT. This translates into CASSLTREPMNTEAFF.

This chain joins TRBV5-1 and TRBJ2-7; tentative D call: TRBD1 (5 bases). V shed 0 bases and J shed 5 bases, with 9 bases lying between them. The CDR3 is 13 residues long. Germline V gene sequence: CDR1 SGHRS, CDR2 YFSETQ. This CDR3 is CASSLAAGNEQYF. CDR3 nucleotides: TGCGCCAGCAGCTTGGCCGCAGGGAACGAGCAGTACTTC.

This sequence joins TRBV5-4 and TRBJ2-1; 10 bases fit TRBD2. CDR3 size: 15 residues. CDR1 SGHNT and CDR2 YYREEE come from the germline V gene (reference sequence). Losses at the gene ends were 6 bases for V and 4 bases for J; bases not matched to a gene: 7. CDR3 sequence (DNA): TGTGCCAGCACCTTTACTAGCGGGGAGTACAATGAGCAGTTCTTC. Protein: CASTFTSGEYNEQFF.

The chain uses TRBV18 and TRBJ1-1, with D maybe TRBD1 (6 bases). The CDR3 runs to 16 residues. V shed 1 base and J shed 3 bases, with 15 bases lying between them. Germline values: CDR1 KGHSH, CDR2 LQKENI. The CDR3 protein is CASSPQSNRAYTEAFF. CDR3 DNA: TGTGCCAGCTCACCACAGAGTAACAGGGCCTACACTGAAGCTTTCTTT.

The chain employs TRBV2 and TRBJ1-1, with D perhaps TRBD1 (6 bases). The CDR3 is made up of 12 amino acids. Trimming stripped 7 bases from V and 4 bases from J, with 10 bases between. Germline lookup yields CDR1 SNHLY and CDR2 FYNNEI. The CDR3 spells CASTIRGTEAFF. The CDR3 DNA reads TGTGCCAGCACCATCAGGGGCACTGAAGCTTTCTTT.

This clone has only one observation. The chain links TRBV9 to TRBJ2-3; 9 bases line up with TRBD2. The CDR3 loop spans 15 amino acids. Germline V gives CDR1 SGDLS, CDR2 YYNGEE. Trimming removed 0 bases from V and 5 bases from J; junction bases left unmatched: 4. CDR3 coding DNA: TGTGCCAGCAGCGTAGCCTCTAGCGGGGTAGATACGCAGTATTTT. Translating gives CASSVASSGVDTQYF.